These 2 T cell receptor beta chains came from one sample sequenced in a study of cytomegalovirus exposure and HLA in healthy donors. Use of 60 Vbeta and 13 Jbeta primers characterized the PCR. Only in-frame clones appear in the TCRdb table, and some are missing; sequencing was by immunoSEQ multiplex PCR. Among around 78,000 clones listed, around three quarters were seen once. Specimen: PBMCs. Receptors were obtained from a male donor in good health and CMV-seronegative.

CDR3 amino acids: CASSPYRGSDTEAFF. The CDR3 DNA is TGTGCCAGCAGTCCGTACAGGGGATCGGACACTGAAGCTTTCTTT. The chain couples TRBV28 to TRBJ1-1, with 7 nucleotides matching TRBD1. With V trimmed by 5 bases and J by 3 bases, 9 bases remained unmatched. Germline-derived CDR1 and CDR2 are MDHEN and SYDVKM. The CDR3 length is 15 residues.

The chain carries TRBV4-2 and TRBJ1-5, with D unresolved. Germline loops: CDR1 LGHNA, CDR2 YNFKEQ. CDR3 length: 15 residues. V was pared by 4 bases and J by 0 bases, with 10 bases between. The CDR3 DNA follows: TGTGCCAGCAGCCCGGGTTTGTCTAGCAATCAGCCCCAGCATTTT. It encodes CASSPGLSSNQPQHF.